Described below is a single T cell receptor (beta chain) sequence and its context. These data are taken from a study of blood T cell repertoires in COVID-19. As for the study in general: Acute and convalescent COVID-19 samples came from the United States, Italy and Spain. T cells, B-cell-depleted T cells, or PBMCs provided the cDNA or gDNA that served as material.

Seattle enrolled patients during active infection and tracked them longitudinally. Produced via immunoSEQ multiplex PCR; TCRdb's table is partial and in-frame only. The sample yields under 250,000 clones, approximately 90% seen once. The CDR3 runs to 17 residues. V was trimmed by 3 bases and J by 3 bases, leaving 22 bases between them. CDR1 and CDR2 (germline): SGHRS, YFSETQ. What was sequenced was peripheral blood. The chain uses TRBV5-1 and TRBJ2-7; TRBD2 is a possible D gene (6 bases). This sequence was found in a man aged 55-75 years with COVID-19, enrolled during active disease. The CDR3 DNA sequence: TGCGCCAGCAGCTCGGGAGTACGACTGGCGCCTAGCTACGAGCAGTACTTC. This gives the protein CASSSGVRLAPSYEQYF.